The 22 T cell receptor beta chains below were found in one sample sequenced in a study of blood T cell repertoires in COVID-19 (dated by TCRdb to 2020 to 2022). The library relied on the immunoSEQ multiplex PCR assay. The table was pulled from immuneACCESS by TCRdb, which kept in-frame rearrangements only. Such tables lose some clones; where checked, under half of the loss comes from unresolved V genes, and the rest has no known cause. The sample includes around 69,000 clones, with about 82% observed a single time. The top ten clones comprise approximately 23% of the sample. The sequencing sample was made of peripheral blood. The receptors were gathered from a man in his forties or fifties with acute or convalescent COVID-19.

V is TRBV5-4 and J is TRBJ2-3; 7 nucleotides agree with TRBD2. After removal of 0 bases from V and 4 bases from J, the junction contained 5 bases not matched to a gene. The germline V gene has CDR1 SGHNT and CDR2 YYREEE (reference sequence). The CDR3 has 15 amino acids. CDR3 region: CASSLEAGVSDTQYF. The CDR3, as DNA: TGTGCCAGCAGCTTGGAGGCGGGGGTTTCAGATACGCAGTATTTT.

This clone was counted ten times or more. The gene calls are TRBV6-5 and TRBJ2-7; possible D gene TRBD2, 5 bases. Germline V gene sequence: CDR1 MNHEY, CDR2 SVGAGI. V lost 7 bases, J lost 3 bases, and 19 bases lay in between. The CDR3 is made up of 15 amino acids. The CDR3 DNA follows: TGTGCCAGCACCCCCTGGGGTGGTGCGGGCTACGAGCAGTACTTC. Translating it yields CASTPWGGAGYEQYF.

The chain recombines TRBV4-1 with TRBJ1-1; D gene uncertain. The CDR3 is 12 amino acids. V was clipped by 3 bases and J by 6 bases, with 8 bases between them. Germline CDR1 is MGHRA and CDR2 is YSYEKL. The CDR3 loop is CASSQGSAEAFF. CDR3 nucleotides: TGCGCCAGCAGCCAGGGCAGTGCTGAAGCTTTCTTT.

The CDR3 here is CASSDLGRGGTYEQYF. CDR3 DNA sequence: TGTGCCAGCAGCGATTTAGGTAGGGGTGGCACCTACGAGCAGTACTTC. The V gene is TRBV14, the J gene TRBJ2-7; a weak D match, TRBD1 (5 bases). V lost 5 bases, J lost 2 bases, and 19 bases lay in between. This CDR3 region has 16 residues. The V gene's germline CDR1 is SGHDN and CDR2 FVKESK.

The V and J genes are TRBV5-1 and TRBJ2-1; 11 bases map to TRBD2. CDR1 and CDR2 (germline): SGHRS, YFSETQ. J gave up 8 bases and V 2 bases, and 6 bases lay outside the gene matches. The CDR3 runs to 15 residues. The CDR3 loop is CASSFGSGGADEQFF. The CDR3 DNA is TGCGCCAGCAGCTTCGGTAGCGGGGGGGCCGATGAGCAGTTCTTC.

The chain joins TRBV12-3 or TRBV12-4 to TRBJ1-1; D may be TRBD1 (5 bases). This CDR3 has 13 amino acids. Trimming pared 2 bases from V and 5 bases from J, leaving 9 bases between. The CDR3 DNA sequence: TGTGCCAGCAGTTTATCCCAGGGAACTGAAGCTTTCTTT. The encoded protein is CASSLSQGTEAFF.

The gene calls are TRBV5-1 and TRBJ1-1; D gene unclear. The V gene's germline CDR1 is SGHRS and CDR2 YFSETQ. V gave up 4 bases and J gave up 0 bases, with 13 bases separating them. This CDR3 region has 15 residues. The CDR3 loop is CASSPGSVVNTEAFF. The DNA for the CDR3 is TGCGCCAGCAGCCCAGGATCGGTGGTGAACACTGAAGCTTTCTTT. Drawing the rest from reference TRBV5-1 and TRBJ1-1, the complete variable domain is KAGVTQTPRYLIKTRGQQVTLSCSPISGHRSVSWYQQTPGQGLQFLFEYFSETQRNKGNFPGRFSGRQFSNSRSEMNVSTLELGDSALYLCASSPGSVVNTEAFFGQGTRLTVV.

V usage is TRBV4-1 and J usage is TRBJ2-5; maybe TRBD2 (6 bases). The germline CDR1 and CDR2 sequences are MGHRA and YSYEKL. The CDR3 is 14 residues long. V lost 4 bases, J lost 3 bases, and 12 bases lay in between. Here the CDR3 reads CASSLLTGEETQYF. The CDR3, as DNA: TGCGCCAGCAGCCTGTTAACGGGGGAAGAGACCCAGTACTTC.

This clone has just one count. The chain links TRBV6-5 to TRBJ2-1, with 9 bases fitting TRBD1. Trimming cost V 5 bases and J 7 bases; bases outside gene matches: 9. The CDR3 extends over 15 amino acids. Germline V lookup: CDR1 MNHEY, CDR2 SVGAGI. In DNA form, the CDR3 reads TGTGCCAGCAGTAACCCACGGACAGGGGTAAATGAGCAGTTCTTC. It codes for CASSNPRTGVNEQFF.

V and J are TRBV19 and TRBJ2-3; D is perhaps TRBD2 (6 bases). Trimming left V 9 bases short and J 0 bases short, with 13 bases between. The length of the CDR3 is 14 residues. CDR1 and CDR2 (germline): LNHDA, SQIVND (reference sequence). The CDR3 coding sequence is TGTGCCAGCAGGGACTTCTCTAGCACAGATACGCAGTATTTT. Translated, it gives CASRDFSSTDTQYF.

The rearrangement uses TRBV7-8 and TRBJ1-5, with TRBD1 matching over 7 bases. V was pared by 1 base and J by 1 base, with 7 bases of the junction left unmatched. There are 17 residues in the CDR3. The germline V gene has CDR1 SGHVS and CDR2 FQNEAQ. The CDR3 protein is CASSLGWAGGSNQPQHF. The CDR3 DNA reads TGTGCCAGCAGCTTAGGATGGGCAGGGGGGAGCAATCAGCCCCAGCATTTT.

The CDR3 region is CASSLGTLSGNTIYF. CDR3 sequence (DNA): TGCGCCAGCAGCTTGGGGACACTCTCTGGAAACACCATATATTTT. The chain recombines TRBV5-1 with TRBJ1-3; the D gene is possibly TRBD1 (5 bases). V shed 0 bases and J shed 0 bases, with 7 bases lying between them. Looked up from germline, CDR1 is SGHRS and CDR2 is YFSETQ. The CDR3 is 15 amino acids.

The gene calls are TRBV5-1 and TRBJ1-1; D gene ambiguous. In germline, CDR1 is SGHRS, CDR2 YFSETQ. Between the trimmed V and J ends, which lost 1 base and 4 bases, there was a span of 8 bases. This CDR3 is built from 13 residues. DNA of the CDR3: TGCGCCAGCAGCTTGAAAGTCGGCACTGAAGCTTTCTTT. Amino acids: CASSLKVGTEAFF. Full variable domain (outside the CDR3, taken from reference TRBV5-1 and TRBJ1-1): KAGVTQTPRYLIKTRGQQVTLSCSPISGHRSVSWYQQTPGQGLQFLFEYFSETQRNKGNFPGRFSGRQFSNSRSEMNVSTLELGDSALYLCASSLKVGTEAFFGQGTRLTVV.

V and J are TRBV10-3 and TRBJ2-3; 9 nucleotides match TRBD2. V shed 4 bases, J shed 6 bases, and the junction held 8 bases outside the gene matches. CDR3 length: 15 amino acids. Germline V CDR1 and CDR2: ENHRY, SYGVKD. The CDR3 region is CAISVGTSGPDTQYF. CDR3 nucleotide sequence: TGTGCCATCAGTGTAGGCACTAGCGGGCCCGATACGCAGTATTTT.

The chain joins TRBV6-5 to TRBJ1-2; D perhaps matches TRBD1 (5 bases). The CDR3 totals 15 residues. The ends were cut back, 2 bases at V and 3 bases at J, with 13 bases in the middle. Germline assignment: CDR1 MNHEY and CDR2 SVGAGI. The CDR3, as DNA: TGTGCCAGCAGTTACGGAGGGGTCGGTGACTATGGCTACACCTTC. Translating gives CASSYGGVGDYGYTF.

The rearrangement uses TRBV28 and TRBJ2-7; 8 nucleotides agree with TRBD2. CDR3 length: 16 amino acids. The J segment lost 4 bases and the V segment lost 3 bases, leaving 11 bases of the junction unmatched. CDR1 and CDR2 from the germline V gene are MDHEN and SYDVKM. CDR3 region: CASSFDTGRGVYEQYF. Written as DNA, the CDR3 is TGTGCCAGCAGTTTCGACACAGGGCGGGGGGTATACGAGCAGTACTTC.

The chain joins TRBV5-5 to TRBJ2-7; possibly TRBD2 for D (6 bases). The CDR3 consists of 15 residues. Germline loops: CDR1 SGHKS, CDR2 YYEKEE (reference sequence). V was shortened by 0 bases and J by 4 bases, with 14 bases between the two germline ends. The CDR3 DNA reads as TGTGCCAGCAGCTTGGTGGGACTCCCAAAGTACGAGCAGTACGTC. It encodes CASSLVGLPKYEQYV.

The chain links TRBV6-5 to TRBJ2-5, with 8 bases that match TRBD1. The CDR3 consists of 14 residues. V shed 5 bases and J 5 bases; nucleotides not matched to a gene: 7. CDR1 is MNHEY, CDR2 SVGAGI, per germline. The CDR3 DNA is TGTGCCAGCAGTACCCGACAGGGGAGGGAGACCCAGTACTTC. It translates to CASSTRQGRETQYF.

This chain joins TRBV15 and TRBJ1-1, with TRBD1 matching over 7 bases. Germline V CDR1 and CDR2: LNHNV, YYDKDF (reference sequence). The CDR3 consists of 15 residues. V lost 4 bases, J lost 1 base, and 6 bases stayed unmatched. The CDR3 is CATSTWTGRNTEAFF. The CDR3 DNA follows: TGTGCCACCAGCACTTGGACAGGAAGGAACACTGAAGCTTTCTTT.

The chain links TRBV11-2 to TRBJ1-6, with TRBD1 identical over 7 bases. Unmatched junction bases numbered 7, after V lost 4 bases and J lost 13 bases. There are 13 residues in the CDR3. Germline V gives CDR1 SGHAT, CDR2 FQNNGV. The CDR3 DNA sequence: TGTGCCAGCAGCTCACGACAGGGACTGCCCCTCCACTTT. It codes for CASSSRQGLPLHF.

The genes are TRBV10-3 and TRBJ1-1; 7 nucleotides align to TRBD1. The CDR3 is made up of 16 amino acids. CDR1 ENHRY and CDR2 SYGVKD come from the germline V gene. J lost 2 bases, V lost 2 bases, and 8 bases had no gene match. Here the CDR3 reads CAISEDPGTENTEAFF. Here the CDR3 DNA reads TGTGCCATCAGTGAGGACCCCGGGACAGAAAACACTGAAGCTTTCTTT.

V usage is TRBV24-1 and J usage is TRBJ1-2; 8 bases are shared with TRBD1. The CDR3 is 16 residues long. J was trimmed by 3 bases and V by 3 bases; bases with no gene match: 8. Germline CDR1 and CDR2: KGHDR and SFDVKD. CDR3 DNA: TGTGCCACCAGTGATGAGCGGACAGGGAAGGACTATGGCTACACCTTC. Residues: CATSDERTGKDYGYTF.